The clone carrying this TCR beta chain was observed a handful of times. The antigen remains unidentified. This sample stems from a study of cytomegalovirus exposure and HLA in healthy donors. Study in general: Earlier findings included some 120 million unique TCR beta sequences obtained from 150 million to 200 million T cells. Study-level points and caveats: It was reported in a later analysis that an Asian-associated ancestry cluster showed fewer N-insertions than the roughly 620-donor mean. In a later analysis, common viral pathogens appeared linked to several of the most significant clusters.

PCR used 60 Vbeta primers and 13 Jbeta primers. Only in-frame clones appear in the TCRdb table, and some are missing; sequencing was by immunoSEQ multiplex PCR. The data contain tens of thousands of clones, 78% of them seen just once; the ten biggest clones take up about 3%. This sequence was found in a woman in her forties in good health and CMV-seronegative. The source material was PBMCs.

The CDR3 DNA reads as TGTGCCAGTAGTAGGGCCAGGGGGGCATTCGCCACAGATACGCAGTATTTT. As protein: CASSRARGAFATDTQYF. This chain joins TRBV19 and TRBJ2-3; tentatively, D is TRBD1 (7 bases). V lost 4 bases, J lost 2 bases, and 19 bases lay in between. The germline V gene encodes CDR1 LNHDA and CDR2 SQIVND (reference sequence). The CDR3 has 17 residues.